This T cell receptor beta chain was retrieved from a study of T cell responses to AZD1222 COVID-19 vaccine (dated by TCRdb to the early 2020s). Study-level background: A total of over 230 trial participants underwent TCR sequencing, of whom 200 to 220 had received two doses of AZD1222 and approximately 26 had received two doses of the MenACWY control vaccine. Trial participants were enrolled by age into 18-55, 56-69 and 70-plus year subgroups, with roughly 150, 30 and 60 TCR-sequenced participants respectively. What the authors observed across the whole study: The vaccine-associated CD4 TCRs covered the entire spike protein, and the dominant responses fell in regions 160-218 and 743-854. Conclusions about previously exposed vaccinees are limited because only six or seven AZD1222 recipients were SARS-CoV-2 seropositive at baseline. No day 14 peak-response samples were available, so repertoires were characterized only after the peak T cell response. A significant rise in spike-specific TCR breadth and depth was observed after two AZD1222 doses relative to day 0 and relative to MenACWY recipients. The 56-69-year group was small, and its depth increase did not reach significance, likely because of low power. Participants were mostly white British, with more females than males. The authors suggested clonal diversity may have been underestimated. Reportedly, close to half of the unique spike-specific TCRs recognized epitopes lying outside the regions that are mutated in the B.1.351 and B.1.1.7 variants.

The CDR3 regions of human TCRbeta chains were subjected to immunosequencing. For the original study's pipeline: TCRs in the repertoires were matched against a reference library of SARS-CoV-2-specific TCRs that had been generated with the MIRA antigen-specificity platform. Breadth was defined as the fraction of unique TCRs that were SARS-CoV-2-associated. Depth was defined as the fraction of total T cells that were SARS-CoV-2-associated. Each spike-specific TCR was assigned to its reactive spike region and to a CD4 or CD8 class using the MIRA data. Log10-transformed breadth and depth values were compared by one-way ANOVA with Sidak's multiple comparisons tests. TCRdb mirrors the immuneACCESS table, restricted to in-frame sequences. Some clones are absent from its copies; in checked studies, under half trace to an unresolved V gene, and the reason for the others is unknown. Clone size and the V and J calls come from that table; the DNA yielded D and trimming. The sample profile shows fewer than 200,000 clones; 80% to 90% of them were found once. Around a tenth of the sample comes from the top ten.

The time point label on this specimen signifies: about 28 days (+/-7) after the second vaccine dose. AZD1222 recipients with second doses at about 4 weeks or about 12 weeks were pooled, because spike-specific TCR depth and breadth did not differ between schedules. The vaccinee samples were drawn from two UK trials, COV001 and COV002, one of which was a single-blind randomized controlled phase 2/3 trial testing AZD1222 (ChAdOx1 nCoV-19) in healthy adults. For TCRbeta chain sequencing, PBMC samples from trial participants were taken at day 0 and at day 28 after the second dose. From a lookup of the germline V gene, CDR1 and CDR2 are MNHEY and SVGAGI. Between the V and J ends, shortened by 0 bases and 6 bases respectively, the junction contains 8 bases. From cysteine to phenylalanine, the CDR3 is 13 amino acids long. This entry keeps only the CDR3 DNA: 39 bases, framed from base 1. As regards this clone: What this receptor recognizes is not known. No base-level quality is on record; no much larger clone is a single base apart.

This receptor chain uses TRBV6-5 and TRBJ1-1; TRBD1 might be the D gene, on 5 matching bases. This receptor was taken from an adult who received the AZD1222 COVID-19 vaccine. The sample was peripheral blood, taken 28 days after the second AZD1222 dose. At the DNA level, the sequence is TGTGCCAGCAGTTACTCGGGACGCCCTGAAGCTTTCTTT. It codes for CASSYSGRPEAFF.